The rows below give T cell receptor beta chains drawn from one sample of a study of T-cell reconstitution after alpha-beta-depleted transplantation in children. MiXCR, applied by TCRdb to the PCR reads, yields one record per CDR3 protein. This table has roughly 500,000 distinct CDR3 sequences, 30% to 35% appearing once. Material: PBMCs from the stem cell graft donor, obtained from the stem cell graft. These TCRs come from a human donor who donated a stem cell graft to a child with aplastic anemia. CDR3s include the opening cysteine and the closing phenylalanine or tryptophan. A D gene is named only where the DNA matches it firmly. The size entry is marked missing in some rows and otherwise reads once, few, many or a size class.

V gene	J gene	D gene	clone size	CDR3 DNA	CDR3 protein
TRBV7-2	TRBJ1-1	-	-	TGTGCCAGCAGCTTCGGACGGTCGGTGAACACTGAAGCTTTCTTT	CASSFGRSVNTEAFF
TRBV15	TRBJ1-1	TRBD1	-	TGTGCCACCACCCCAGGGGGGGGCCTTTTTAGGAACACTGAAGCTTTCTTT	CATTPGGGLFRNTEAFF
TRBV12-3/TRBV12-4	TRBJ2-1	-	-	TGTGCCAGCAGTTGGAATGAGCAGTTCTTC	CASSWNEQFF
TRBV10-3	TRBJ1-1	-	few	TGTGCCATCAACACCAGGGAGGAGGGCACTGAAGCTTTCTTT	CAINTREEGTEAFF
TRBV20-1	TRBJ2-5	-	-	TGCAGTGCTAGAGATGGCAGACAAGAGACCCAGTACTTC	CSARDGRQETQYF
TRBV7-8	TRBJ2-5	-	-	TGTGCCAGCAGCTCATGGGGGGGACAGACCCAAGAGACCCAGTACTTC	CASSSWGGQTQETQYF
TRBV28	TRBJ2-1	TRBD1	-	TGTGCCAGCAGTTCGGGGGACAGGGTCTCCTACAATGAGCAGTTCTTC	CASSSGDRVSYNEQFF
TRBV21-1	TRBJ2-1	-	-	TGTCAGGGGCCTTACTCCTACAATGAGCAGTTCTTC	CQGPYSYNEQFF
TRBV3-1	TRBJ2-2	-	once	TGTGCCAGCAGCCCACGCGTAGCGAACACCGGGGTGCTGTTTTTT	CASSPRVANTGVLFF
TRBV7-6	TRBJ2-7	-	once	TGTGCCAGCAGCTTAGGGACTCAACCTTACTACGAGCAGTACTTC	CASSLGTQPYYEQYF
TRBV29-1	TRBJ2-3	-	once	TGCAGCGTTGTCATTAGCGGAGGAACTCTTAGCACAGATACGCAGTATTTT	CSVVISGGTLSTDTQYF
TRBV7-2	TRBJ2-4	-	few	TGTGCCAGCAGCCCAGGGTTGTGGTCGAACATTCAGTACTTC	CASSPGLWSNIQYF
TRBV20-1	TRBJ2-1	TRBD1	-	TGCAGCCCCCGGGACAGGGGGTTCAATGAGCAGTTCTTC	CSPRDRGFNEQFF
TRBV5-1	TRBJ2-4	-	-	TGCGCCAGCAGCCTGGACGGGGAAAACCCAGGCATTCAGTACTTC	CASSLDGENPGIQYF
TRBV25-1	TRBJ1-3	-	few	TGTGCCAGCAGTGAAAACAGGGAGCTCTCTGGAAACACCATATATTTT	CASSENRELSGNTIYF
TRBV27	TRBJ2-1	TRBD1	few	TGTGCCAGCAGTTGGGGACAGGGATACAATGAGCAGTTCTTC	CASSWGQGYNEQFF
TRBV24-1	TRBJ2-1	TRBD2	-	TGTGCCACCAGTGTCTCCCTAGCGGGAGCTAATGAGCAGTTCTTC	CATSVSLAGANEQFF
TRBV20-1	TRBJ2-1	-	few	TGCAGTGCTACCAGCAGACAGGAATACAATGAGCAGTTCTTC	CSATSRQEYNEQFF
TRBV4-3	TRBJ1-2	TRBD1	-	TGCGCCAGCAGCCAAGCGGGGGGAAACAGGGGGGGCTATGGCTACACCTTC	CASSQAGGNRGGYGYTF
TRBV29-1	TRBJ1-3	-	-	TGCAGCGTTGAGAACGGACGGAGCTCTGGAAACACCATATATTTT	CSVENGRSSGNTIYF
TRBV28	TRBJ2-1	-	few	TGTGCCAGCAGTCCAAGAAGGCAAGTCAATGAGCAGTTCTTC	CASSPRRQVNEQFF
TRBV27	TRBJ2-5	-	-	TGTGCCAGCAGTTCCCAAAGACCCCAAGAGACCCAGTACTTC	CASSSQRPQETQYF
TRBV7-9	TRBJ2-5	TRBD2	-	TGTGCCAGCAGCTCCGCGACTAGCCGGGGGTTGGGAGAGACCCAGTACTTC	CASSSATSRGLGETQYF
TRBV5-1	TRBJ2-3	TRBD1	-	TGCGCCAGCAGCTTACTTATCACAGGGGTAAGCGTCACAGATACGCAGTATTTT	CASSLLITGVSVTDTQYF
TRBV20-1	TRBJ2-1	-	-	TGCAGTGCTTGTGGGAGATTGTCGTACAATGAGCAGTTCTTC	CSACGRLSYNEQFF
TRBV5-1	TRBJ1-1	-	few	TGCGCCAGCACCGGACGAAAACGCACTGAAGCTTTCTTT	CASTGRKRTEAFF
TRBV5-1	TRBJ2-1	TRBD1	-	TGCGCCAGCAGCTTGGGACAGGGGATTTACAATGAGCAGTTCTTC	CASSLGQGIYNEQFF
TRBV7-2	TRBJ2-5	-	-	TGTGCCAGCAGCTTAGGGCAGGGGTTGAGGGAGACCCAGTACTTC	CASSLGQGLRETQYF
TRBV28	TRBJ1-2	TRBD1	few	TGTGCCAGCAGATTATCCCAGGGGGAGGGCTATGGCTACACCTTC	CASRLSQGEGYGYTF
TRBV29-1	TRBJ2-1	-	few	TGCAGCGTTCTGGCGGCCTCCTACAATGAGCAGTTCTTC	CSVLAASYNEQFF
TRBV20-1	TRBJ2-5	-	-	TGCAGTGCCCGTAGTCAGGGCTATCAAGAGACCCAGTACTTC	CSARSQGYQETQYF
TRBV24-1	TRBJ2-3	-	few	TGTGCCACCAGTGATGCGACTAGATTGGCAGATACGCAGTATTTT	CATSDATRLADTQYF
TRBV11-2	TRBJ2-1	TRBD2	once	TGTGCCAGCAGCTCTAGAGGGACTAGCGGGACCAATTACAATGAGCAGTTCTTC	CASSSRGTSGTNYNEQFF
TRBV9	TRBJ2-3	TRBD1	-	TGTGCCAGCAGCGTAGCGACAGGGCAAGATACGCAGTATTTT	CASSVATGQDTQYF
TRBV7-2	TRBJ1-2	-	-	TGTGCCAGCGGGTTAGGGTTCAACTATGGCTACACCTTC	CASGLGFNYGYTF
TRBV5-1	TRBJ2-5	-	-	TGCGCCAGCAGCTTAGAATACCAGCGTTCCCAAGAGACCCAGTACTTC	CASSLEYQRSQETQYF
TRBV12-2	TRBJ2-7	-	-	TGTGCAAGTCGCTTATTAGGGACTTCCCTCTACGAGCAGTACTTC	CASRLLGTSLYEQYF
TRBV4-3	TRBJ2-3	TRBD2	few	TGCGCCAGCAGCCAAGATCCTGGAACTAGCGGGAGGGCCAAGTATTTT	CASSQDPGTSGRAKYF
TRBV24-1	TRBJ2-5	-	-	TGTGCCACCAGTGACAGAGAGACCCAGTACTTC	CATSDRETQYF